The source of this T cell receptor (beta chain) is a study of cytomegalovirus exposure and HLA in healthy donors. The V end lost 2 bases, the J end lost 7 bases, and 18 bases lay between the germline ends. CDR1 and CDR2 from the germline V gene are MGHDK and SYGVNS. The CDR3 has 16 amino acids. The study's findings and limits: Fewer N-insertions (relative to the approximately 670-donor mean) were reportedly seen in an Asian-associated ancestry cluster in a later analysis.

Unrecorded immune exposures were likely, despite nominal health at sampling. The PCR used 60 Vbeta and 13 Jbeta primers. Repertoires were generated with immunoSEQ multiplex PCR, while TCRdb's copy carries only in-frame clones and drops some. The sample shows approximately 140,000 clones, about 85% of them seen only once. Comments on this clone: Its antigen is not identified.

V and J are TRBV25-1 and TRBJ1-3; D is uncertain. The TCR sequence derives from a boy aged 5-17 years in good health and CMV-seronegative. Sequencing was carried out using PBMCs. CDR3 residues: CASSEADKPGGNTIYF. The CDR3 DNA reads TGTGCCAGCAGTGAAGCCGATAAGCCCGGCGGTAACACCATATATTTT.